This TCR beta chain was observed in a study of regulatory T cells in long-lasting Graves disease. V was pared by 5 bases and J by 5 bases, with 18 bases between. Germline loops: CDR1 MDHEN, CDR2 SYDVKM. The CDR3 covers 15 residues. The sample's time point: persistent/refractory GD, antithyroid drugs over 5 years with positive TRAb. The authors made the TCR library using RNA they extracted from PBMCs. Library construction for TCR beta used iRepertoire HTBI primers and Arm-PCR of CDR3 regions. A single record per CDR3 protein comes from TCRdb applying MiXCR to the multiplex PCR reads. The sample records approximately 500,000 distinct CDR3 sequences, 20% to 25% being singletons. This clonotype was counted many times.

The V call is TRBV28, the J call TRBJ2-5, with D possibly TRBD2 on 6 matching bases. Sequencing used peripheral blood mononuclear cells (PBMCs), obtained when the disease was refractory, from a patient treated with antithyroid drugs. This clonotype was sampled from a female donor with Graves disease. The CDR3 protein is CASSADPRGRETQYF. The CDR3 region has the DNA TGTGCCAGCAGTGCTGATCCACGGGGGAGGGAGACCCAGTACTTC.